Listed below are T cell receptor beta chains from one sample, sequenced in a study of blood T cell repertoires in COVID-19. Clones were read by immunoSEQ multiplex PCR, and TCRdb kept only the in-frame ones, dropping some. In the table there are 150,000 to 200,000 clones, approximately 90% of which are singletons. The source material was peripheral blood. The receptors shown here come from a man between 65 and 85 years old with active or convalescent COVID-19. The CDR3 runs from the conserved cysteine through the conserved F or W. A D gene is named only where the DNA matches it firmly.

j_call: TRBJ1-6
v_call: TRBV6-2/TRBV6-3
cdr3_length: 14
d_call: -
cdr3_nt: TGTGCCAGCAGTTACCTGGGGGGGCCTTCACCCCTCCACTTT
cdr3_aa: CASSYLGGPSPLHF

j_call: TRBJ1-1
v_call: TRBV7-2
cdr3_length: 15
d_call: -
cdr3_nt: TGTGCCAGCATCGAACGGGCAGGGCGAGGCACTGAAGCTTTCTTT
cdr3_aa: CASIERAGRGTEAFF

j_call: TRBJ1-4
v_call: TRBV5-4
cdr3_length: 15
d_call: -
cdr3_nt: TGTGCCAGCAGCTCAACGGGGGGGGCTAGCGAAAAACTGTTTTTT
cdr3_aa: CASSSTGGASEKLFF

j_call: TRBJ1-2
v_call: TRBV3-1/TRBV3-2
cdr3_length: 14
d_call: -
cdr3_nt: TGTGCCAGCAGCCAAAATAGGGGCGGCTATGGCTACACCTTC
cdr3_aa: CASSQNRGGYGYTF

j_call: TRBJ1-1
v_call: TRBV25-1
cdr3_length: 13
d_call: -
cdr3_nt: TGTGCCAGCAGCGACACAATAAACACTGAAGCTTTCTTT
cdr3_aa: CASSDTINTEAFF

j_call: TRBJ1-6
v_call: TRBV28
cdr3_length: 14
d_call: -
cdr3_nt: TGTGCCAGCAGCCGAGGGACACATAATTCACCCCTCCACTTT
cdr3_aa: CASSRGTHNSPLHF

j_call: TRBJ1-2
v_call: TRBV29-1
cdr3_length: 12
d_call: TRBD1
cdr3_nt: TGCAGCGTCCGGGACAGATTATTAGGCTACCACTTC
cdr3_aa: CSVRDRLLGYHF

j_call: TRBJ2-2
v_call: TRBV18
cdr3_length: 15
d_call: TRBD1
cdr3_nt: TGTGCCAGCTCACTACAGGGGTTGAACACCGGGGAGCTGTTTTTT
cdr3_aa: CASSLQGLNTGELFF

j_call: TRBJ2-1
v_call: TRBV6-5
cdr3_length: 13
d_call: -
cdr3_nt: TGTGCCAGTGGCGGAGTCGCCTACAATGAGCAGTTCTTC
cdr3_aa: CASGGVAYNEQFF

j_call: TRBJ2-3
v_call: TRBV19
cdr3_length: 15
d_call: TRBD2
cdr3_nt: TGTGCCAGTAGTGTCCTAGCGGGGGGGTCGGATACGCAGTATTTT
cdr3_aa: CASSVLAGGSDTQYF

j_call: TRBJ2-1
v_call: TRBV5-1
cdr3_length: 13
d_call: TRBD2
cdr3_nt: TGCGCCAGCGGGGGACTAGGTCACAATGAGCAGTTCTTC
cdr3_aa: CASGGLGHNEQFF

j_call: TRBJ2-1
v_call: TRBV28
cdr3_length: 15
d_call: -
cdr3_nt: TGTGCCAGCACCTGGGGTCAGGGCTCCTACAATGAGCAGTTCTTC
cdr3_aa: CASTWGQGSYNEQFF

j_call: TRBJ1-5
v_call: TRBV28
cdr3_length: 15
d_call: TRBD1
cdr3_nt: TGTGCCAGCAGTCAGCCGGGACAGGGTTATCAGCCCCAGCATTTT
cdr3_aa: CASSQPGQGYQPQHF

j_call: TRBJ1-6
v_call: TRBV28
cdr3_length: 16
d_call: -
cdr3_nt: TGTGCCAGCACTCCCCGGGGGAGCTCCTATAATTCACCCCTCCACTTT
cdr3_aa: CASTPRGSSYNSPLHF

j_call: TRBJ2-5
v_call: TRBV4-3
cdr3_length: 16
d_call: TRBD1
cdr3_nt: TGCGCCAGCAGCCAAGACTATCGACAGGGACGAGAGACCCAGTACTTC
cdr3_aa: CASSQDYRQGRETQYF

j_call: TRBJ1-3
v_call: TRBV5-1
cdr3_length: 14
d_call: TRBD1
cdr3_nt: TGCGCCAGCAGCCCTACAGGGGGATCGGACACCATATATTTT
cdr3_aa: CASSPTGGSDTIYF

j_call: TRBJ1-5
v_call: TRBV27
cdr3_length: 15
d_call: -
cdr3_nt: TGTGCCAGCAGACCTAGTCAGGGTAGCAATCAGCCCCAGCATTTT
cdr3_aa: CASRPSQGSNQPQHF

j_call: TRBJ1-5
v_call: TRBV19
cdr3_length: 18
d_call: TRBD1
cdr3_nt: TGTGCCAGTAGTACCGCCCTAGCCGGGACAGGGCCCAATCAGCCCCAGCATTTT
cdr3_aa: CASSTALAGTGPNQPQHF

j_call: TRBJ2-7
v_call: TRBV4-3
cdr3_length: 16
d_call: -
cdr3_nt: TGCGCCAGCAGCCAAGATTGGGGGGGGCGGGCCCACGAGCAGTACTTC
cdr3_aa: CASSQDWGGRAHEQYF